This T cell receptor beta chain was recovered during a study of blood T cell repertoires in COVID-19 (dated by TCRdb to 2020 to 2022). Study-wide context: Samples covering the acute and convalescent phases of COVID-19 were provided by collaborators in the United States, Italy and Spain. The sample metadata nearly always contained a de-identified subject ID, COVID-19 status, age in years and sex. Samples were obtained from the ongoing ImmuneRACE study (first 160 participants) and from 950 to 1,500 subjects provided by 6 global collaborators. A freely available public database, intended as a resource for researchers studying the immune response to SARS-CoV-2, is where the repertoires were released. The dataset comprised deeply sampled blood TCRbeta repertoires from subjects exposed to, actively infected with, or recovered from COVID-19. Where available, HLA class I and class II types were taken from metadata supplied by the sample provider and were not determined by assay-based typing. The material from the prospective study consisted of cDNA or gDNA derived from T cells, B-cell-depleted T cells, or PBMCs.

Study-wide conclusions, independent of this receptor: Clinical and demographic metadata were provided uncurated, with the amount varying by source and participant.

V sheds 6 bases and J sheds 12 bases, leaving 16 bases between their ends. For CDR1 and CDR2, the germline V gene lists SGDLS and YYNGEE. The CDR3 covers 12 residues, taking in both the cysteine and the phenylalanine. Only the CDR3 DNA is retained, 36 bases long and in frame from the first base. As to this clone: Its recognized antigen is unknown. No quality values exist for individual bases; no much larger clone is one base distant.

TCRbeta CDR3 regions were amplified from genomic DNA by means of the immunoSEQ Assay, a bias-controlled multiplex PCR. Regarding the original processing steps: The number of nucleated cells in each sample was estimated from the amplification of reference gene primers within the assay. To quantify the absolute abundance of each unique TCRbeta CDR3 rearrangement, sequence reads were collapsed and filtered. For each sample, productive Simpson clonality was calculated as the square root of Simpson's diversity index over productive rearrangements. In TCRdb, the immuneACCESS table is reduced to in-frame sequences with V and J assigned. These tables do not hold every clone; where another copy was compared, an unresolved V gene accounts for under half, and the others remain unexplained. Clonal size and the V and J genes are those of that table, whereas D and trimming came from the DNA. This sample is represented by some 700,000 clones; over 80% of them were singletons. Of the sample, over 0.2% is held by the ten largest clones.

The collaborating institutions used their own protocols to collect whole blood in K2EDTA tubes. For TCRbeta analysis, collaborators shipped samples in one of three forms: frozen whole blood, isolated PBMCs, or DNA extracted from either of those sample types. The origin of this receptor is a woman aged 18-35 years with acute or convalescent COVID-19. Material: peripheral blood. The receptor chain draws on TRBV9 and TRBJ2-1; the D gene is perhaps TRBD2, from 5 matching bases. CDR3 sequence: CASNLEGATQFF. The DNA reads TGTGCCAGCAATCTAGAGGGAGCAACGCAGTTCTTC. The CDR3, completed at both ends by the reference TRBV9 and TRBJ2-1 genes, gives the full variable domain DSGVTQTPKHLITATGQRVTLRCSPRSGDLSVYWYQQSLDQGLQFLIQYYNGEERAKGNILERFSAQQFPDLHSELNLSSLELGDSALYFCASNLEGATQFFGPGTRLTVL.